This entry lists 28 T cell receptor beta chains sequenced from one sample in a study of human T cells and chemical hapten exposure (dated by TCRdb to the early 2020s). The library was made by RACE. The listed sequencing device is NextSeq 500. TCRdb applied fastp at Q25 and MiXCR to the public reads, then kept only in-frame beta chains. Records with the same CDR3 protein are collapsed into one entry carrying the most frequent genes and DNA. The sample table holds 150,000 or so distinct CDR3 sequences, of which around 15% were seen once. Together, the top ten hold about 1.7% of the sample. This specimen's time point label, interpreted: patch test 1, 2 weeks after DPC sensitization. The treatment or condition label for this specimen denotes: therapeutic diphenylcyclopropenone sensitization with weekly scalp DPC. Sequences were derived from whole blood, sampled in connection with sensitization to the hapten diphenylcyclopropenone (DPC). The origin of the receptors is a woman in her thirties with alopecia areata. Some clones in this sample may be carry-over from other donors' samples.

This clonotype came up many times. The CDR3 loop is CASREAGTSNQPQHF. The CDR3 DNA reads TGTGCCAGCAGAGAGGCAGGGACTAGCAATCAGCCCCAGCATTTT. The chain carries TRBV28 and TRBJ1-5; D may be TRBD1 (5 bases). The CDR3 contains 15 residues. CDR1 MDHEN and CDR2 SYDVKM come from the germline V gene. The V and J ends lost 6 bases and 0 bases respectively, with 12 bases between them.

The V call is TRBV28, the J call TRBJ1-4; TRBD1 might be the D (6 bases). The CDR3 contains 14 residues. The germline gives CDR1 MDHEN, CDR2 SYDVKM. Trimming left V 3 bases short and J 3 bases short, with 8 bases between. The CDR3 DNA is TGTGCCAGCAGTTTTGGACAGCCTAATGAAAAACTGTTTTTT. Translation: CASSFGQPNEKLFF. Full variable domain (remainder filled in from reference TRBV28 and TRBJ1-4): DVKVTQSSRYLVKRTGEKVFLECVQDMDHENMFWYRQDPGLGLRLIYFSYDVKMKEKGDIPEGYSVSREKKERFSLILESASTNQTSMYLCASSFGQPNEKLFFGSGTQLSVL.

CDR3 DNA: TGCGCCAGCAGTCAATCGGGGGACAGGGGGCGGAAAAACATTCAGTACTTC. Amino acid sequence: CASSQSGDRGRKNIQYF. This chain joins TRBV23-1 and TRBJ2-4; 12 positions match TRBD1. TRBV23-1 is sorted into the ORF group, with uncertain function. This CDR3 is 17 amino acids long. V shed 0 bases and J 4 bases; nucleotides not matched to a gene: 4.

This clonotype came up a few times. This chain links TRBV5-1 with TRBJ1-1, with TRBD1 as a possible D gene (5 bases). V lost 7 bases, J lost 3 bases, and 16 bases lay in between. The CDR3 has 14 amino acids. Germline V gene sequence: CDR1 SGHRS, CDR2 YFSETQ. The CDR3: CASSGMGWDTEAFF. The CDR3 coding sequence is TGCGCCAGCTCAGGGATGGGATGGGACACTGAAGCTTTCTTT.

This chain links TRBV28 with TRBJ1-4; a weak D match, TRBD1 (6 bases). Germline V CDR1 and CDR2: MDHEN, SYDVKM. With 5 bases removed from V and 7 bases from J, the gap between germline ends came to 20 bases. The CDR3 runs to 16 residues. In nucleotides, the CDR3 is TGTGCCAGCAGTCTTCTACTGGGGGCTTCCGGTGAAAAACTGTTTTTT. This translates into CASSLLLGASGEKLFF.

This clonotype was counted between two and nine times. The chain has TRBV9 and TRBJ2-7; D possibly corresponds to TRBD1 (5 bases). Germline assignment: CDR1 SGDLS and CDR2 YYNGEE. Trimming stripped 0 bases from V and 0 bases from J, with 7 bases between. The CDR3 has 14 amino acids. DNA of the CDR3: TGTGCCAGCAGCGTAGGCAGGGACTCCTACGAGCAGTACTTC. The encoded protein is CASSVGRDSYEQYF.

The gene calls are TRBV18 and TRBJ1-6, with D unclear. Looked up from germline, CDR1 is KGHSH and CDR2 is LQKENI. Trimming took off 5 bases at V and 0 bases at J, with 20 bases between the two ends. CDR3 length: 19 residues. The CDR3 sequence: CASSAATLTRSSYNSPLHF. CDR3 sequence (DNA): TGTGCCAGCTCAGCAGCAACACTCACCAGGAGCTCCTATAATTCACCCCTCCACTTT.

In its sample, this clonotype was seen a few times. The J gene is TRBJ1-2, the V gene TRBV19; 10 bases match TRBD1. This CDR3 is 14 amino acids long. J lost 4 bases, V lost 6 bases, and 5 bases had no gene match. Per germline, CDR1 LNHDA and CDR2 SQIVND (reference sequence). CDR3 nucleotides: TGTGCCAGTAGATTCGACAGGGGGCCCTATGGCTACACCTTC. As protein: CASRFDRGPYGYTF.

This chain joins TRBV29-1 and TRBJ2-3; 7 nucleotides match TRBD1. Germline CDR1 SQVTM, CDR2 ANQGSEA. The CDR3 extends over 13 amino acids. V lost 3 bases to trimming and J lost 3 bases; unmatched junction nucleotides: 3. For the CDR3, the DNA is TGCAGCGTTGATGGGGACAGAACAGATACGCAGTATTTT. Protein sequence: CSVDGDRTDTQYF.

This clonotype was seen more than once but under ten times. V gene TRBV19 combines with J gene TRBJ1-2; D not certain. Germline CDR1 is LNHDA and CDR2 is SQIVND (reference sequence). Trimming removed 6 bases from V and 6 bases from J, with 8 bases in between. CDR3 length equals 11 residues. The CDR3, as DNA: TGTGCCAGTAGAGGTCTCAATGGCTACACCTTC. Translating gives CASRGLNGYTF.

This clonotype was observed a single time. This rearrangement joins TRBV6-1 to TRBJ1-1, with no clear D. The CDR3 runs 12 residues. Per germline, CDR1 MNHNS and CDR2 SASEGT. Trimming left V 8 bases short and J 1 base short, with 8 bases between. The CDR3 loop reads CASEQRNTEAFF. Written as DNA, the CDR3 is TGTGCCAGCGAACAGCGGAACACTGAAGCTTTCTTT.

The rearrangement joins TRBV7-2 to TRBJ1-3; D unclear. V was pared by 2 bases and J by 2 bases, with 13 bases between. The germline gives CDR1 SGHTA, CDR2 FQGNSA. The length of the CDR3 is 16 residues. The CDR3 is CASSLWQANPGNTIYF. CDR3 in DNA: TGTGCCAGCAGCTTATGGCAGGCAAACCCTGGAAACACCATATATTTT.

With respect to this clonotype: Because it lacks the conserved phenylalanine or tryptophan at the end, this CDR3 is likely a read error. The chain couples TRBV6-1 to TRBJ2-1; D might be TRBD2 (6 bases). Germline loops: CDR1 MNHNS, CDR2 SASEGT. The CDR3 contains 15 residues. Trimming removed 6 bases at V and 4 bases at J, with 16 bases between. CDR3 residues: CASRTGTVGYNEQFS. The CDR3 coding sequence is TGTGCCAGCAGGACCGGGACTGTGGGGTACAATGAGCAGTTCTCC.

The rearrangement links TRBV2 to TRBJ2-5; possibly TRBD1 for D (5 bases). Germline V gives CDR1 SNHLY, CDR2 FYNNEI. The length of the CDR3 is 14 residues. V dropped 5 bases and J dropped 1 base, with 11 bases sitting between them. The CDR3 nucleotides read TGTGCCAGCAGTCAAGACAGAACCCAAGAGACCCAGTACTTC. Protein: CASSQDRTQETQYF.

There are a few counts of this clonotype. The genes are TRBV29-1 and TRBJ2-3, with unresolved D. This CDR3 has 14 residues. Trimming took 5 bases from V and 1 from J, leaving 13 bases between them. Looked up from germline, CDR1 is SQVTM and CDR2 is ANQGSEA. CDR3 region: CSVRWALGTDTQYF. CDR3 DNA: TGCAGCGTTCGCTGGGCCCTCGGCACAGATACGCAGTATTTT.

This clonotype has only a few counts. The chain links TRBV12-3 or TRBV12-4 to TRBJ2-1, with D unclear. The CDR3 loop spans 11 amino acids. V shed 5 bases and J shed 9 bases, with 8 bases lying between them. CDR3 region: CASSTTREQFF. The CDR3 bases are TGTGCCAGCAGTACCACCCGTGAGCAGTTCTTC.

A remark on this clonotype: An end of the junction does not agree with germline; a read error may underlie this. The chain carries TRBV4-3 and TRBJ2-7, with D uncertain. Germline CDR1 LGHNA, CDR2 YSLEER. The CDR3 extends over 15 amino acids. The CDR3 is CDSSQDNYSGYEQYF. CDR3 sequence (DNA): TGCGACAGCAGCCAAGATAATTACTCCGGCTACGAGCAGTACTTC.

This clonotype appeared a few times. The CDR3 DNA is TGTGCCAGCAGCGCCGACAGAACCTACGAGCAGTACTTC. It codes for CASSADRTYEQYF. V gene TRBV6-2 or TRBV6-3 combines with J gene TRBJ2-7, with D possibly TRBD1 on 5 matching bases. V gave up 6 bases and J gave up 2 bases, with 11 bases separating them. Per germline, CDR1 MNHEY and CDR2 SVGEGT. The CDR3 extends over 13 amino acids.

This clonotype was seen ten or more times. This chain links TRBV7-2 with TRBJ2-7; maybe TRBD2 (6 bases). The V gene lost 5 bases and the J gene lost 6 bases, with 14 bases spanning the gap. Germline V gene lookup returns CDR1 SGHTA and CDR2 FQGNSA. There are 13 residues in the CDR3. CDR3 in DNA: TGTGCCAGCAGCACGGGGGACCGCCGCGAGCAGTACTTC. Translating gives CASSTGDRREQYF.

The gene calls are TRBV6-2 or TRBV6-3 and TRBJ2-6, with 9 bases fitting TRBD1. This CDR3 comprises 16 residues. From germline, CDR1 is MNHEY and CDR2 SVGEGT. V trimming: 8 bases; J trimming: 1 base; junction bases outside the gene matches: 6. As DNA, the CDR3 is TGTGCCAGCGGAAGGACAGGGGCTTCTGGGGCCAACGTCCTGACTTTC. Translated: CASGRTGASGANVLTF.

This clonotype was recorded at least ten times. The rearrangement joins TRBV5-5 to TRBJ1-5, with D hard to call. The CDR3 contains 14 residues. V lost 4 bases and J lost 1, with 9 bases in between. The germline V gene has CDR1 SGHKS and CDR2 YYEKEE (reference sequence). CDR3 sequence (DNA): TGTGCCAGCAGCCCCGGGCTGAGCAATCAGCCCCAGCATTTT. Protein sequence: CASSPGLSNQPQHF.

Comment on this clonotype: The junction departs from the called germline gene at one end, perhaps through a read error. The chain links TRBV7-2 to TRBJ2-1; TRBD2 matches 7 bases. The CDR3 runs 15 residues. From germline, CDR1 is SGHTA and CDR2 FQGNSA. The CDR3 here is CASSRPGLKNNAQFF. The DNA for the CDR3 is TGTGCCAGCAGCCGACCGGGACTAAAGAACAATGCGCAGTTCTTC.

The chain is built from TRBV6-6 and TRBJ1-1; 9 positions agree with TRBD1. V lost 7 bases, J lost 4 bases, and 7 bases stayed unmatched. The germline V gene encodes CDR1 MNHNY and CDR2 SVGAGI (reference sequence). CDR3 length equals 14 residues. CDR3 region: CASTPTGGSTEAFF. CDR3 sequence (DNA): TGTGCCAGCACCCCGACAGGGGGTAGCACTGAAGCTTTCTTT.

The chain links TRBV5-1 to TRBJ2-7; either TRBD1 or TRBD2 may supply D (6 bases each). The CDR3 sequence is 14 residues long. Germline CDR1 is SGHRS and CDR2 is YFSETQ. Trimming removed 4 bases from V and 3 bases from J, with 14 bases in between. In DNA form, the CDR3 reads TGCGCCAGCAGCCCGCGGGACACCTACTACGAGCAGTACTTC. Translation: CASSPRDTYYEQYF.

This clonotype was recorded many times. This CDR3 is CAWSVQGNQPQHF. CDR3 nucleotide sequence: TGTGCCTGGAGTGTACAAGGCAATCAGCCCCAGCATTTT. The chain couples TRBV30 to TRBJ1-5; D is ambiguous. Trimming stripped 0 bases from V and 2 bases from J, with 5 bases between. The CDR3 covers 13 residues. The V gene's germline CDR1 is GTSNPN and CDR2 SVGIG (reference sequence).

In this sample, this clonotype turned up a few times. The chain carries TRBV11-2 and TRBJ2-3; 8 positions match TRBD2. This CDR3 contains 16 residues. Trimming took 2 bases from V and 0 from J; bases not matched to a gene: 4. Germline V gene sequence: CDR1 SGHAT, CDR2 FQNNGV. The DNA for the CDR3 is TGTGCCAGCAGCTTAAGAGCGGGAGCTAGCACAGATACGCAGTATTTT. This translates into CASSLRAGASTDTQYF.

The rearrangement links TRBV7-2 to TRBJ2-7; 9 nucleotides align to TRBD1. Germline assignment: CDR1 SGHTA and CDR2 FQGNSA. CDR3 length: 15 residues. J gave up 3 bases and V 5 bases, and 8 bases lay outside the gene matches. The CDR3: CASSKPGQGLYEQYF. CDR3 nucleotides: TGTGCCAGCAGCAAACCGGGACAGGGTCTCTACGAGCAGTACTTC.

This chain joins TRBV5-1 and TRBJ2-3, with a tentative D call TRBD2 (6 bases). Germline CDR1 and CDR2: SGHRS and YFSETQ. The CDR3 runs to 18 residues. The V end lost 4 bases, the J end lost 0 bases, and 21 bases lay between the germline ends. As DNA, the CDR3 is TGCGCCAGCAGCCGAAGCCCTCTAGCGCGGATTAGCACAGATACGCAGTATTTT. Translating gives CASSRSPLARISTDTQYF.